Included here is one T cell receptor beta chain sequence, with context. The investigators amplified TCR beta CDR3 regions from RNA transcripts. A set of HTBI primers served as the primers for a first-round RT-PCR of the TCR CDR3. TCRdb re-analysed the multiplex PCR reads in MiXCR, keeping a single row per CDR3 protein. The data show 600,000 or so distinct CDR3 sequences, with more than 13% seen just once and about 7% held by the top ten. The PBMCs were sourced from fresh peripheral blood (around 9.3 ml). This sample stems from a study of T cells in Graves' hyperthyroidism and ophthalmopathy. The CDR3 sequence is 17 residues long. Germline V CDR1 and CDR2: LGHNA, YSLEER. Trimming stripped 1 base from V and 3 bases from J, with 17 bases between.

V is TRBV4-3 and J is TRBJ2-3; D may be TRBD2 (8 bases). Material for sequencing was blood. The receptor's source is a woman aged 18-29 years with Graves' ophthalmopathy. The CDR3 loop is CASSQVGRGRGTDTQYF. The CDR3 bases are TGCGCCAGCAGCCAAGTCGGGAGGGGGCGCGGGACAGATACGCAGTATTTT.